The sample holds a few counts of the clone carrying this T cell receptor beta chain. Its antigen is as yet unknown. These data belong to a study of T cells in Graves' hyperthyroidism and ophthalmopathy. Study background: Peripheral blood samples were taken at initial diagnosis, prior to any treatment.

General study points: Ophthalmopathy and stable hyperthyroidism were separated by a 13 V-J model.

TCR beta CDR3 regions were amplified from RNA transcripts. First-round RT-PCR targeting the TCR CDR3 was performed with the HTBI primer set. TCRdb used MiXCR to reprocess the multiplex PCR reads, holding one entry per CDR3 protein. The profile shows about 300,000 distinct CDR3 sequences, around a fifth of them singletons. Active moderate-to-severe ophthalmopathy, Clinical Activity Score at least 3, NOSPECS at least 4, under 3 months' duration. V lost 3 bases, J lost 3 bases, and 17 bases lay in between. Per the germline V gene, CDR1 is LNHDA and CDR2 is SQIVND (reference sequence). The CDR3 covers 16 residues.

The chain couples TRBV19 to TRBJ1-2, with a possible D match to TRBD1 (5 bases). Material: blood. The receptor was derived from a man in his fifties or sixties with Graves' ophthalmopathy. The CDR3 coding sequence is TGTGCCAGTAGTATTGGCCACGGCAGGGCCGACTATGGCTACACCTTC. Translating gives CASSIGHGRADYGYTF.